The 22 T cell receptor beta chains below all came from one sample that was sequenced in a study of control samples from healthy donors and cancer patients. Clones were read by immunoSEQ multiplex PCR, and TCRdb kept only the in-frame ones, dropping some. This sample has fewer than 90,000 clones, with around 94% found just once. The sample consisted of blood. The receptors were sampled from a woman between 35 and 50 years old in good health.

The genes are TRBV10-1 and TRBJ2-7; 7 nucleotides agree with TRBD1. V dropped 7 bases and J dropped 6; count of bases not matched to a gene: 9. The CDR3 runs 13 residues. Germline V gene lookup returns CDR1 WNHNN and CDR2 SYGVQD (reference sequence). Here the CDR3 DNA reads TGCGCCAGCACGACAGGGAATAACGGCGAGCAGTACTTC. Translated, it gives CASTTGNNGEQYF.

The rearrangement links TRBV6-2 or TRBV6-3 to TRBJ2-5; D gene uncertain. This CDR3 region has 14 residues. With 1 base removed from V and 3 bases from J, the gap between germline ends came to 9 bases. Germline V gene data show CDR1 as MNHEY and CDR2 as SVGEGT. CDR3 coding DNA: TGTGCCAGCAGTTACTTGACTCCCAAAGAGACCCAGTACTTC. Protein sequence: CASSYLTPKETQYF.

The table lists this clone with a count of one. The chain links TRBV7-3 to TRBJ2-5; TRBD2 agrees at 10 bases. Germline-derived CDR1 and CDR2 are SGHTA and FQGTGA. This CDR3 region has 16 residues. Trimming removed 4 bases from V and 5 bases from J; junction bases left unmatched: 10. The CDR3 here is CASSSSGGRSSETQYF. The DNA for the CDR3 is TGTGCCAGCAGCTCTAGCGGGGGTCGTTCTAGCGAGACCCAGTACTTC.

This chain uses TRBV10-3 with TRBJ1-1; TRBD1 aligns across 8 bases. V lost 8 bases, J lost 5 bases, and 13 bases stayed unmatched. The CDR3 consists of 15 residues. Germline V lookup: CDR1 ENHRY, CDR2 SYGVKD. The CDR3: CAIAPGQARGTEAFF. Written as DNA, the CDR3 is TGTGCCATCGCCCCGGGACAGGCACGAGGGACTGAAGCTTTCTTT.

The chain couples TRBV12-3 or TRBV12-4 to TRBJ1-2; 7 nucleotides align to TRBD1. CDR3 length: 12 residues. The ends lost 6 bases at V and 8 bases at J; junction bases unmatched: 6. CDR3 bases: TGTGCCAGCAGGAAGACAGGGAAAGGCTACACCTTC. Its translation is CASRKTGKGYTF.

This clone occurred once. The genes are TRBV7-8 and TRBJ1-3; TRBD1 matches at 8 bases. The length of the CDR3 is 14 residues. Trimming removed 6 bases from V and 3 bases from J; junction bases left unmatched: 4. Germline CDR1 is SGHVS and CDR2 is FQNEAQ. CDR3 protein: CASSTQGGGNTIYF. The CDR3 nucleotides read TGTGCCAGCAGTACACAGGGGGGTGGAAACACCATATATTTT.

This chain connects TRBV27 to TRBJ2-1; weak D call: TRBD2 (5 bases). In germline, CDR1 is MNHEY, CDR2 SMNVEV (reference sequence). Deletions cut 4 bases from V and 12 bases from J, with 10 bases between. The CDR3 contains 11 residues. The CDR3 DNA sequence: TGTGCCAGCAGTTCCAACGGAGGGCAGTTCTTC. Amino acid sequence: CASSSNGGQFF.

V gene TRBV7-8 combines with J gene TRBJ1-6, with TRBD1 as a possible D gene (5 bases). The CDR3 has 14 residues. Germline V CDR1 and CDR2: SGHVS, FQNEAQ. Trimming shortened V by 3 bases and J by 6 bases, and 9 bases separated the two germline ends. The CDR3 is CASSLGVLNSPLHF. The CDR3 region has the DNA TGTGCCAGCAGCTTGGGGGTGCTTAATTCACCCCTCCACTTT. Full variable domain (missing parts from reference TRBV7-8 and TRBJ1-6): GAGVSQSPRYKVAKRGQDVALRCDPISGHVSLFWYQQALGQGPEFLTYFQNEAQLDKSGLPSDRFFAERPEGSVSTLKIQRTQQEDSAVYLCASSLGVLNSPLHFGNGTRLTVT.

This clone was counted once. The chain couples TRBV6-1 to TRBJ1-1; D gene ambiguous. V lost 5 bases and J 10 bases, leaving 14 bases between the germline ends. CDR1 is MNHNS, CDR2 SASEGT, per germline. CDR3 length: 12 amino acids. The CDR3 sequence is CASSSGERRAFF. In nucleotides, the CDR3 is TGTGCCAGCAGTTCCGGTGAGAGACGAGCTTTCTTT.

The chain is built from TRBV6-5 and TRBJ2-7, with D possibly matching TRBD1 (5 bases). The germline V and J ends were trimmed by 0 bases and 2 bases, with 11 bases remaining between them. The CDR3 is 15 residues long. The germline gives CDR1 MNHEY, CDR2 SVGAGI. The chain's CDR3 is CASSYSGDSTYEQYF. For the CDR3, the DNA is TGTGCCAGCAGTTACTCGGGTGACAGTACCTACGAGCAGTACTTC.

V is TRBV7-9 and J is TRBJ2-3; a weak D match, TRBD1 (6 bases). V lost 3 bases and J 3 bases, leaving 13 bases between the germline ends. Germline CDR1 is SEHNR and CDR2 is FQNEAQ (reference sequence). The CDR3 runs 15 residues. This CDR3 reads CASSFPPGQTDTQYF. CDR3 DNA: TGTGCCAGCAGCTTTCCACCGGGACAAACAGATACGCAGTATTTT.

The CDR3 DNA reads as TGTGCCTGGAGACAGGGGGCAGAGACCCAGTACTTC. It yields the protein CAWRQGAETQYF. The genes are TRBV30 and TRBJ2-5; 9 nucleotides align to TRBD1. This CDR3 is 12 amino acids long. The V gene end was trimmed by 3 bases and the J gene end by 4 bases; junction bases not matched to a gene: 0. Germline V lookup: CDR1 GTSNPN, CDR2 SVGIG (reference sequence).

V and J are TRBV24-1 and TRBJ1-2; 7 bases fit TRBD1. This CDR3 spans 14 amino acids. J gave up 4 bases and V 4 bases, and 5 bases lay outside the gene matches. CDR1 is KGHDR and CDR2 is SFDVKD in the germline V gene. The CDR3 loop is CATSDTGDSYGYTF. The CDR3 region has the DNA TGTGCCACCAGTGACACAGGGGATAGCTATGGCTACACCTTC.

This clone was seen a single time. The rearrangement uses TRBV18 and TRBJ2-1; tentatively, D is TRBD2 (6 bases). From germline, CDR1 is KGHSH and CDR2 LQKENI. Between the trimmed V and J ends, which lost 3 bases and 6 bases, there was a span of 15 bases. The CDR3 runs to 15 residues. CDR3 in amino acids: CASSPPGLSFNEQFF. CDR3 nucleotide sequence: TGTGCCAGCTCACCTCCGGGACTGTCTTTCAATGAGCAGTTCTTC.

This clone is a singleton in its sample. CDR3 bases: TGTGCCAGCAGCCATGACAGGGGAGTCACTGAAGCTTTCTTT. This translates into CASSHDRGVTEAFF. The gene calls are TRBV4-2 and TRBJ1-1, with TRBD1 identical over 8 bases. Trimming took 3 bases from V and 4 from J; bases not matched to a gene: 4. Germline V gene lookup returns CDR1 LGHNA and CDR2 YNFKEQ. The CDR3 has 14 residues.

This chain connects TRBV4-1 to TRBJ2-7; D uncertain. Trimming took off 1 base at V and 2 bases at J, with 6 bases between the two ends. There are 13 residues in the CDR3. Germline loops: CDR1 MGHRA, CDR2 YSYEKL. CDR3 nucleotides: TGCGCCAGCAGCCAAGCAAATACCTACGAGCAGTACTTC. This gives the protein CASSQANTYEQYF.

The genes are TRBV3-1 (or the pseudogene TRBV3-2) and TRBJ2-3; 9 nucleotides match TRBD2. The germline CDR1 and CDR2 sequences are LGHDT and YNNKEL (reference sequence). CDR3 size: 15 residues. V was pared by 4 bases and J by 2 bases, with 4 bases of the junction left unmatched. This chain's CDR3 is CASSPSGDHTDTQYF. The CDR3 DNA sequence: TGTGCCAGCAGCCCTAGCGGGGACCACACAGATACGCAGTATTTT.

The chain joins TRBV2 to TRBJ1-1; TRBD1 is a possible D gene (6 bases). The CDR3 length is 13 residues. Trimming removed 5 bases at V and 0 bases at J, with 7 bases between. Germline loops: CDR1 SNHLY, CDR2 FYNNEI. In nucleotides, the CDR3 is TGTGCCAGCAGTAGGGGGATGAACACTGAAGCTTTCTTT. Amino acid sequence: CASSRGMNTEAFF.

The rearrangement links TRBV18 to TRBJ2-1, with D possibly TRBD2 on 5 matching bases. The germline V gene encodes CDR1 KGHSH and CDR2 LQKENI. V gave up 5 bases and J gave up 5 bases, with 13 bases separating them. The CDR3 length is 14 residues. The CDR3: CASSYNGVDNEQFF. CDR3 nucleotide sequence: TGTGCCAGCTCATACAACGGGGTAGACAATGAGCAGTTCTTC.

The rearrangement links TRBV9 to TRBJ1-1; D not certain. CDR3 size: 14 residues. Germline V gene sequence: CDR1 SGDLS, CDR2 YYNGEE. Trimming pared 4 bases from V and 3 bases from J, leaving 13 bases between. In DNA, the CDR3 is TGTGCCAGCAGCTTTGTGTCGGGAGACACTGAAGCTTTCTTT. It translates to CASSFVSGDTEAFF.

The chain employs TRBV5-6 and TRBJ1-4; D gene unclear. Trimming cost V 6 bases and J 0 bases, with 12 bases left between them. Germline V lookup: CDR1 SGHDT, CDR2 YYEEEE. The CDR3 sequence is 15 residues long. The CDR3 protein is CASILAGSTNEKLFF. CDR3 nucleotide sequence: TGTGCCAGCATCCTGGCCGGTTCAACTAATGAAAAACTGTTTTTT.

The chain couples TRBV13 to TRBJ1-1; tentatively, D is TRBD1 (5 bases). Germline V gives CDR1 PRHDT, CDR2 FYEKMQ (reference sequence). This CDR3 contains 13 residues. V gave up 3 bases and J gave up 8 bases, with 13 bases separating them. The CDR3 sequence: CASSFQGPTEAFF. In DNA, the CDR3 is TGTGCCAGCAGCTTCCAGGGCCCCACCGAAGCTTTCTTT.